The T cell receptor beta chain under discussion was sequenced for a study of CD4 and CD8 cells across lung adenocarcinoma regions. Localized lung adenocarcinoma, a non-small cell lung cancer, affected the donors. TCRdb reanalysed the PCR reads using MiXCR and keeps one entry per CDR3 protein. The sample holds 20,000 or so distinct CDR3 sequences; around 46% are singletons and the top ten take around 36%. The CDR3 consists of 17 residues. Trimming at V came to 3 bases and at J to 9 bases, leaving 14 bases not matched to a gene. Germline V gives CDR1 MNHNS, CDR2 SASEGT. This clonotype originated in a male donor with lung adenocarcinoma. The CD4 and CD8 labels of this study may be unreliable. Sequenced sample: CD8+ T cells from the margin of a lung tumor. The chain couples TRBV6-1 to TRBJ2-1; 10 bases match TRBD2. CDR3 nucleotide sequence: TGTGCCAGCAGTGACCCTGCTCTAGCGGGGGAAGCAGGTGAGCAGTTCTTC. Amino acid sequence: CASSDPALAGEAGEQFF.